The rows below give T cell receptor beta chains drawn from one sample of a study of beta chain features in type 1 diabetes. Here immunoSEQ multiplex PCR was the method, and the copy in TCRdb shows in-frame clones only, minus some. The sample has 300,000 or so clones, roughly 9% seen once; the top ten hold roughly 0.99%. Sequences were obtained from central memory CD4+ T cells from blood. These TCRs come from a man aged 30 to 45 with type 1 diabetes. Each CDR3 is given with its conserved first and last residue. Fields, in order: J gene, D gene, V gene, clone size, CDR3 protein, CDR3 DNA. A D gene is named only where the DNA matches it firmly. Only some rows state a clone size, as once, few, many or a class for expanded clones.

>TRBJ2-1|.|TRBV10-1|.
CASSESGRSHNEQFF
TGCGCCAGCAGTGAGTCGGGGAGAAGCCACAATGAGCAGTTCTTC
>TRBJ1-6|.|TRBV2|many
CATLRARGAGSPLHF
TGTGCCACTCTAAGGGCCAGGGGTGCAGGGTCACCCCTCCACTTT
>TRBJ1-5|.|TRBV21-1|.
CASSASRGNQPQHF
TGTGCCAGCAGCGCTTCCAGGGGGAATCAGCCCCAGCATTTT
>TRBJ2-2|.|TRBV4-3|.
CASSLRSGELFF
TGCGCCAGCAGCCTCCGATCCGGGGAGCTGTTTTTT
>TRBJ2-3|.|TRBV5-4|.
CASSLTTGSTDTQYF
TGTGCCAGCAGCTTGACAACAGGCAGCACAGATACGCAGTATTTT
>TRBJ2-5|.|TRBV28|.
CASSAFVQETQYF
TGTGCCAGCAGTGCGTTTGTGCAAGAGACCCAGTACTTC
>TRBJ2-2|TRBD1|TRBV30|few
CAWTVRQGMTGELFF
TGTGCCTGGACCGTGAGACAGGGGATGACCGGGGAGCTGTTTTTT
>TRBJ2-7|.|TRBV20-1|few
CSSQGANEQYF
TGCAGTTCCCAAGGGGCAAACGAGCAGTACTTC
>TRBJ2-1|.|TRBV9|few
CASRGPFSYNEQFF
TGTGCCAGCCGGGGCCCCTTCTCCTACAATGAGCAGTTCTTC
>TRBJ1-1|.|TRBV29-1|.
CSVARENTEAFF
TGCAGCGTTGCCCGAGAGAACACTGAAGCTTTCTTT
>TRBJ2-7|.|TRBV21-1|.
CASSQKPGTVYEQYF
TGTGCCAGCAGCCAGAAGCCGGGGACAGTCTACGAGCAGTACTTC
>TRBJ2-4|.|TRBV14|many
CASSQGQGNIQYF
TGTGCCAGCAGCCAAGGGCAGGGAAACATTCAGTACTTC
>TRBJ2-3|.|TRBV29-1|many
CSVEGPAGSTDTQYF
TGCAGCGTTGAAGGCCCCGCAGGAAGCACAGATACGCAGTATTTT
>TRBJ1-2|TRBD1|TRBV29-1|.
CSVGTDYGYTF
TGCAGCGTGGGGACAGACTATGGCTACACCTTC
>TRBJ2-6|.|TRBV18|few
CASSSLTDPAGANVLTF
TGTGCCAGCTCATCCCTGACAGACCCTGCTGGGGCCAACGTCCTGACTTTC
>TRBJ2-6|.|TRBV2|few
CASSELVRAGANVLTF
TGTGCCAGCAGTGAATTAGTGAGGGCGGGGGCCAACGTCCTGACTTTC
>TRBJ2-5|.|TRBV29-1|many
CSVSGPKGGETQYF
TGCAGCGTTTCGGGACCGAAGGGCGGTGAGACCCAGTACTTC
>TRBJ2-2|.|TRBV11-2|few
CASSSHGGTGELFF
TGTGCCAGCAGCTCCCACGGCGGTACAGGGGAGCTGTTTTTT
>TRBJ1-2|.|TRBV5-1|.
CASSVGRHYGYTF
TGCGCCAGCAGCGTCGGGCGGCACTATGGCTACACCTTC
>TRBJ1-1|.|TRBV7-6|.
CASSTGPPNTEAFF
TGTGCCAGCAGCACGGGACCGCCGAACACTGAAGCTTTCTTT
>TRBJ1-2|.|TRBV5-1|few
CASSLLKEGGGYTF
TGCGCCAGCAGCTTGTTGAAAGAGGGAGGTGGCTACACCTTC
>TRBJ1-2|.|TRBV10-3|.
CAISESAEGFDYGYTF
TGTGCCATCAGTGAGAGCGCGGAGGGTTTCGACTATGGCTACACCTTC
>TRBJ1-1|.|TRBV5-8|many
CASDRGTEAFF
TGTGCCAGCGATAGGGGAACTGAAGCTTTCTTT
>TRBJ1-1|.|TRBV19|few
CASSISQLNTEAFF
TGTGCCAGTAGTATCAGCCAGCTGAACACTGAAGCTTTCTTT
>TRBJ2-1|.|TRBV15|many
CATSRDSPRGTLRNEQFF
TGTGCCACCAGCAGAGATTCCCCTCGCGGCACCCTTCGAAATGAGCAGTTCTTC
>TRBJ2-7|TRBD1|TRBV6-5|few
CASSYRDRQDYEQYF
TGTGCCAGCAGTTACCGGGACAGACAAGACTACGAGCAGTACTTC
>TRBJ1-2|TRBD1|TRBV9|few
CASSVATGLDGYTF
TGTGCCAGCAGCGTAGCGACAGGGTTGGATGGCTACACCTTC
>TRBJ2-7|.|TRBV27|.
CASRGSVPPYEQYF
TGTGCCAGCAGGGGGTCAGTACCGCCCTACGAGCAGTACTTC
>TRBJ2-7|TRBD2|TRBV19|few
CASSRTSGAYEQYF
TGTGCCAGTAGTCGTACTAGCGGAGCCTACGAGCAGTACTTC
>TRBJ2-7|TRBD1|TRBV4-3|few
CASSRNEGQGINEQYF
TGCGCCAGCAGCCGGAATGAAGGACAGGGGATAAACGAGCAGTACTTC
>TRBJ2-7|.|TRBV27|.
CASSFWGVGRRDGTYEQYF
TGTGCCAGCAGTTTTTGGGGGGTCGGACGGCGGGACGGCACCTACGAGCAGTACTTC
>TRBJ2-3|.|TRBV5-1|.
CASSLGGSPTDTQYF
TGCGCCAGCAGCTTGGGGGGGTCCCCCACAGATACGCAGTATTTT